This T cell receptor beta chain comes out of a study of response to subunit inactivated influenza vaccine. Notes on the study in general: Authors proposed each seasonal influenza vaccination draws in few new T cells.

MiXCR, applied by TCRdb to the RT-PCR reads, yields one record per CDR3 protein. The table shows 800,000 to 1,000,000 distinct CDR3 sequences, with over 20% occurring only once. There are many counts of this clonotype. The antigen remains undetermined. This clonotype was obtained from a man over 45 who received an inactivated influenza vaccine. The sample was PBMCs from blood, taken roughly 5 days after vaccination.

This CDR3 reads CSARVGTSNEQFF. CDR3 nucleotide sequence: TGCAGTGCTAGAGTGGGGACTAGCAATGAGCAGTTCTTC. The rearrangement joins TRBV20-1 to TRBJ2-1; 8 nucleotides match TRBD2. V lost 1 base to trimming and J lost 6 bases; unmatched junction nucleotides: 2. CDR1 and CDR2 (germline): DFQATT, SNEGSKA (reference sequence). CDR3 size: 13 residues.